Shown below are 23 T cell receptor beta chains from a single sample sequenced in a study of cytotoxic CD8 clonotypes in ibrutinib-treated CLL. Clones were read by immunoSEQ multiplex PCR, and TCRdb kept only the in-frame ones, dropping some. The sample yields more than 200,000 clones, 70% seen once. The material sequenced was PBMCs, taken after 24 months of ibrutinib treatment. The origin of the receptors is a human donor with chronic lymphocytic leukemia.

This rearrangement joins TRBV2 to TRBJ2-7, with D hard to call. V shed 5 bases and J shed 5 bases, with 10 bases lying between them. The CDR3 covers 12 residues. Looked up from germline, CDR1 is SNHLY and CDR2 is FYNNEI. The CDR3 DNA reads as TGTGCCAGCAGTCCGTCAGCCCACGAGCAGTACTTC. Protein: CASSPSAHEQYF.

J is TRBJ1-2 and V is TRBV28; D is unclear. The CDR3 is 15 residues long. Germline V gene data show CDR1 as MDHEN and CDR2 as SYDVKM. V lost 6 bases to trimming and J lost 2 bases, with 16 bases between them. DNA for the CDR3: TGTGCCAGCAGCCCGGTCTGGGGTCTAAACTATGGCTACACCTTC. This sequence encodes CASSPVWGLNYGYTF.

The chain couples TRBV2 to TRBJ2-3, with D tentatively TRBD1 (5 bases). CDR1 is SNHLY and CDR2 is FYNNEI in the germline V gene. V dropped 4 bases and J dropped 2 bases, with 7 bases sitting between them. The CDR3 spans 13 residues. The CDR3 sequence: CASSVRATDTQYF. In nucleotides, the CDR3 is TGTGCCAGCAGTGTCAGGGCCACAGATACGCAGTATTTT.

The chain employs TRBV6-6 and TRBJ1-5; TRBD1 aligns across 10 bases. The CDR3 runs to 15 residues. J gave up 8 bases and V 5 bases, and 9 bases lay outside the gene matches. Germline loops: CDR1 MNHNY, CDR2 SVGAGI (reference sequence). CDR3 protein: CASSPGQGSVEPQHF. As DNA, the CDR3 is TGTGCCAGCAGTCCGGGACAGGGGTCCGTGGAGCCCCAGCATTTT.

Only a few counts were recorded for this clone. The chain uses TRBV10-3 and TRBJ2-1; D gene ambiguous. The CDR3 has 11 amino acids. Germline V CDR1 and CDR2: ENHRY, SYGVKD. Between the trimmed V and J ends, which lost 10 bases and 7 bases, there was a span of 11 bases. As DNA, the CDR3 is TGTGCCACCACAAAAGAAAATGAGCAGTTCTTC. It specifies CATTKENEQFF.

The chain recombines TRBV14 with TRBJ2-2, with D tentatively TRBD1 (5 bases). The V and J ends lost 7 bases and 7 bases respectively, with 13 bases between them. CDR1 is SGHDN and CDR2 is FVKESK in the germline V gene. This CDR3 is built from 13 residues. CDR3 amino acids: CASKGRVFGELFF. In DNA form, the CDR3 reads TGTGCCAGCAAGGGGCGTGTTTTCGGGGAGCTGTTTTTT.

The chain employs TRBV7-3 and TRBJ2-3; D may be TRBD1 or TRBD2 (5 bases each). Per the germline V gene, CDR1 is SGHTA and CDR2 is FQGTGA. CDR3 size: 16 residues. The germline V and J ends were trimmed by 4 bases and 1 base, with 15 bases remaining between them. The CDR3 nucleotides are TGTGCCAGCAGCTGGGGACGGGTACCCCGCACAGATACGCAGTATTTT. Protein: CASSWGRVPRTDTQYF. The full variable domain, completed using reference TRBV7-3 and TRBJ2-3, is GAGVSQTPSNKVTEKGKYVELRCDPISGHTALYWYRQSLGQGPEFLIYFQGTGAADDSGLPNDRFFAVRPEGSVSTLKIQRTERGDSAVYLCASSWGRVPRTDTQYFGPGTRLTVL.

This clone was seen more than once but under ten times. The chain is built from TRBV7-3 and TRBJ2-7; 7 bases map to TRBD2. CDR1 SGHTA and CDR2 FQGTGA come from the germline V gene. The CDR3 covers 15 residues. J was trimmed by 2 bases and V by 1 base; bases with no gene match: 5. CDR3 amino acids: CASSLSVGGPYEQYF. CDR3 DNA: TGTGCCAGCAGCTTAAGTGTGGGAGGGCCCTACGAGCAGTACTTC.

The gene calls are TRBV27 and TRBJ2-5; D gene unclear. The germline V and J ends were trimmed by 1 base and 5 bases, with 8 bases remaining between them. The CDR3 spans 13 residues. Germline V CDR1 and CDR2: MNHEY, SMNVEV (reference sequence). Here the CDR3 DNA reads TGTGCCAGCAGTTTATACGATTGGGAGACCCAGTACTTC. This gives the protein CASSLYDWETQYF.

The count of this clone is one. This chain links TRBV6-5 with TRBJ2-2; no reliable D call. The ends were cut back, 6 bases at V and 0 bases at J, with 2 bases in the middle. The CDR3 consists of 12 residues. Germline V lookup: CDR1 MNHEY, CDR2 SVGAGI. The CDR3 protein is CASRTNTGELFF. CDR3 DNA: TGTGCCAGCAGGACGAACACCGGGGAGCTGTTTTTT.

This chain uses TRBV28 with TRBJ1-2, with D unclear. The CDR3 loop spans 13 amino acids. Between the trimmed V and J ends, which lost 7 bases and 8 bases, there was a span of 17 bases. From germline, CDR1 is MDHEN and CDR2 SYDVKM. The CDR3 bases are TGTGCCAGCACAGTGGCGGGTCCAGCCGGCTACACCTTC. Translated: CASTVAGPAGYTF.

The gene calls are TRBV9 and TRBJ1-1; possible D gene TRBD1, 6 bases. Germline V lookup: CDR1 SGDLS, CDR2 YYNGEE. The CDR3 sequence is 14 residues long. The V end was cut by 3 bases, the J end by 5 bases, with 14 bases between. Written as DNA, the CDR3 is TGTGCCAGCAGCGAAGCAGGGGTTAGGACTGAAGCTTTCTTT. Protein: CASSEAGVRTEAFF.

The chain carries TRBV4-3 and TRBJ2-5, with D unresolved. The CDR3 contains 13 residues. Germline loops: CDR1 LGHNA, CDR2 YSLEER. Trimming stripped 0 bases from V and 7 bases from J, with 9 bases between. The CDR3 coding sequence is TGCGCCAGCAGCCAAGAGGCCTCCGGGACCCAGTACTTC. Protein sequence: CASSQEASGTQYF.

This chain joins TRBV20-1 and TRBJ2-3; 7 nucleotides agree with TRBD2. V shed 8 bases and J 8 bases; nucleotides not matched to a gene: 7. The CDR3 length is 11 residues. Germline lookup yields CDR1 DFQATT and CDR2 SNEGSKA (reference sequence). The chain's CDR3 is CSPRTRGTQYF. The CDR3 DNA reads TGCAGTCCACGGACTAGGGGTACGCAGTATTTT.

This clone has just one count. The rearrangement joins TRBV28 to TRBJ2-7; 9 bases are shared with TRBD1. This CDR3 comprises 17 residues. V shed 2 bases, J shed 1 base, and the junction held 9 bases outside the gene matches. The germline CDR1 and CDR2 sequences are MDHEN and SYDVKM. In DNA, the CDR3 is TGTGCCAGCAGTTTACCGCCGGACAGGGGTCTGTCCTACGAGCAGTACTTC. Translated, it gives CASSLPPDRGLSYEQYF.

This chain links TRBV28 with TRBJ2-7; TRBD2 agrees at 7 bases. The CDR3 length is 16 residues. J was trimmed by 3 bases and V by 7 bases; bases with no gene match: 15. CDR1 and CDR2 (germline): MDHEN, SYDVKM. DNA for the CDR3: TGTGCCAGCACATCTGGACTCACTACGGGGGGCTACGAGCAGTACTTC. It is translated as CASTSGLTTGGYEQYF.

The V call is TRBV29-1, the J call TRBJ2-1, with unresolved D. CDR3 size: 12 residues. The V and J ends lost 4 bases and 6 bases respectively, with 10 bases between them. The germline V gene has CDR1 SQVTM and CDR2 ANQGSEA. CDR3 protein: CSVGRELNEQFF. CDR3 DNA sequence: TGCAGCGTTGGCCGCGAACTCAATGAGCAGTTCTTC.

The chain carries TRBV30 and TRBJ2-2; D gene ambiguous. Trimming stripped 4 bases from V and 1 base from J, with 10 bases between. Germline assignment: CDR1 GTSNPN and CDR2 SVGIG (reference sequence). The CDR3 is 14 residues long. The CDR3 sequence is CAWKVMGNTGELFF. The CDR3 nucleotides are TGTGCCTGGAAGGTGATGGGGAACACCGGGGAGCTGTTTTTT.

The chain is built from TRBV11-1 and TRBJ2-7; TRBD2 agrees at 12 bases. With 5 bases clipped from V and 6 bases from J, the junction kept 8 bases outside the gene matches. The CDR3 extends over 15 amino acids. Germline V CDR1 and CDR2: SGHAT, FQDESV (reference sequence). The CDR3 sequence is CASSKGLAGTGEQYF. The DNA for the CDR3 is TGTGCCAGCAGCAAAGGACTAGCGGGAACTGGCGAGCAGTACTTC.

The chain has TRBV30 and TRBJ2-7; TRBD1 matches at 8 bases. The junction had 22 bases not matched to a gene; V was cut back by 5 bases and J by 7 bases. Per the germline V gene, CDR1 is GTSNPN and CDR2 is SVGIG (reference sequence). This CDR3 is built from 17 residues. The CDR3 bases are TGTGCCTGGGAATCATCACCCAGGACAGGGACCTCTCGGGAGCAGTACTTC. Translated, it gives CAWESSPRTGTSREQYF.

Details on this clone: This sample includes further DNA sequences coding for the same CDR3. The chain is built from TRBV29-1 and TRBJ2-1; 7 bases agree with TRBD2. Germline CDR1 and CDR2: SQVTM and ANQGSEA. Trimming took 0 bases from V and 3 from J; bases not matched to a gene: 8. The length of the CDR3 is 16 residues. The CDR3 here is CSVEDPASGGYNEQFF. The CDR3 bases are TGCAGCGTTGAAGATCCGGCTAGCGGCGGCTACAATGAGCAGTTCTTC.

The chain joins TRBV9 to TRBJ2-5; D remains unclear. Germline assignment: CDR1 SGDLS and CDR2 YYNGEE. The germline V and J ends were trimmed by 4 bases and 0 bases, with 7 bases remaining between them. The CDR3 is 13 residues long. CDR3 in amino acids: CASSSTYQETQYF. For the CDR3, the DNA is TGTGCCAGCAGCTCGACTTACCAAGAGACCCAGTACTTC.

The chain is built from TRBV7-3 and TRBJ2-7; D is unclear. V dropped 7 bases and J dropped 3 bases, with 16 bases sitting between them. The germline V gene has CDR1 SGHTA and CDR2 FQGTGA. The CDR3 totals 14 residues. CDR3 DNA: TGTGCCAGCACCGAATCCCCGACGAGCTACGAGCAGTACTTC. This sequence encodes CASTESPTSYEQYF.